Listed below are T cell receptor beta chains from one sample, sequenced in a study of T cell responses to AZD1222 COVID-19 vaccine. Using immunoSEQ multiplex PCR, the repertoire was profiled, and TCRdb retains in-frame clones only, with some absent. This table holds 150,000 or so clones, about 88% found once. The sequenced sample was peripheral blood, obtained on day 0 of AZD1222 vaccination. The receptor set was obtained from an adult in good health. Both conserved end residues are part of each CDR3. The size of a clone is reported for some rows only, either as once, few or many, or as a class for expanded clones.

cdr3_aa,v_call,j_call,clone_size
CASSQDLRGEQFF,TRBV14,TRBJ2-1,-
CASSHGTGLQSSGNTIYF,TRBV4-1,TRBJ1-3,once
CATRRTTTSYEQYF,TRBV6-5,TRBJ2-7,-
CASSIKGDTEAFF,TRBV19,TRBJ1-1,-
CASSSGTENSPLHF,TRBV7-3,TRBJ1-6,-
CASNPRQHSNQPQHF,TRBV4-1,TRBJ1-5,few
CASSSVGQRPKETQYF,TRBV7-9,TRBJ2-5,-
CASSQRSEGGPQETQYF,TRBV3-1/TRBV3-2,TRBJ2-5,-
CASSFSGRGFTQYF,TRBV7-3,TRBJ2-3,-
CASSLLEGGNTIYF,TRBV5-4,TRBJ1-3,-
CASSFGNLQHF,TRBV19,TRBJ1-5,-
CASSVFVDGTYNEQFF,TRBV9,TRBJ2-1,-
CAWSTGGRTGELFF,TRBV30,TRBJ2-2,once
CATSDPTSSNQPQHF,TRBV24-1,TRBJ1-5,-
CATHPSGANVLTF,TRBV19,TRBJ2-6,-